This TCR beta chain was observed in a study of CD8 T cells in ankylosing spondylitis. This CDR3 has 11 residues. Between the trimmed V and J ends, which lost 2 bases and 4 bases, there was a span of 5 bases. CDR1 and CDR2 (germline): DFQATT, SNEGSKA (reference sequence). Each TCR beta library was made by quantitative 5'-RACE that incorporated molecular barcodes. TCRdb used MiXCR to reprocess the 5' RACE reads, holding one entry per CDR3 protein. This sample has almost 250,000 distinct CDR3 sequences, with 32% found just once. The sample holds many counts of this clonotype. This chain links TRBV20-1 with TRBJ1-1; D not resolved. The sequenced sample was blood, either unsorted or a sorted T cell fraction (not recorded which). This receptor was identified in a male donor with ankylosing spondylitis or in good health (not recorded which). CDR3 residues: CSARLGTEAFF. Here the CDR3 DNA reads TGCAGTGCTAGATTGGGCACTGAAGCTTTCTTT.